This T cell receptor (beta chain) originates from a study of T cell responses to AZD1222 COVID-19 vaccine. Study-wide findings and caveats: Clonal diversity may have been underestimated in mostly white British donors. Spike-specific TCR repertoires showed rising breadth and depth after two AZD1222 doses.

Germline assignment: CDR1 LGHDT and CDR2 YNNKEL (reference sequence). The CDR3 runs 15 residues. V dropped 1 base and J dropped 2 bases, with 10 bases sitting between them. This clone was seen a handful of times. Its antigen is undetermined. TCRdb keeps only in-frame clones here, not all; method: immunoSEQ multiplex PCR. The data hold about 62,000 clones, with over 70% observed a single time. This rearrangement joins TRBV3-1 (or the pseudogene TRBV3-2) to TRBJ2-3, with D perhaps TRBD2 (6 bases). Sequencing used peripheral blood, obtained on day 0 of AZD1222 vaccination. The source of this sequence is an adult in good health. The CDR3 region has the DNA TGTGCCAGCAGCCAAGCAGCTAGCGACACAGATACGCAGTATTTT. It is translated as CASSQAASDTDTQYF.